This T cell receptor beta chain was observed in a study of identical twins. The germline V gene has CDR1 SGHTA and CDR2 FQGNSA. V dropped 6 bases and J dropped 8; count of bases not matched to a gene: 12. The CDR3 runs to 14 residues. Each CDR3 protein is one row after TCRdb ran MiXCR on the 5' RACE reads. The table has over 600,000 distinct CDR3 sequences, 21% seen once. These data also featured in a second study, about T cells expressing NK-cell markers. That work contributes: The study drew TCR beta repertoires from sorted CD3+CD56+NKG2C+, CD3+CD56+NKG2C- and CD3+CD56-NKG2C+ T cells.

Specimen: PBMCs. The receptor was derived from a woman under 30 in good health. This rearrangement joins TRBV7-2 to TRBJ2-7; the match to TRBD2 covers 8 bases. CDR3 in DNA: TGTGCCAGCAGGGACCTAGGGCGGGAGGCCAAGCAGTACTTC. Protein: CASRDLGREAKQYF.